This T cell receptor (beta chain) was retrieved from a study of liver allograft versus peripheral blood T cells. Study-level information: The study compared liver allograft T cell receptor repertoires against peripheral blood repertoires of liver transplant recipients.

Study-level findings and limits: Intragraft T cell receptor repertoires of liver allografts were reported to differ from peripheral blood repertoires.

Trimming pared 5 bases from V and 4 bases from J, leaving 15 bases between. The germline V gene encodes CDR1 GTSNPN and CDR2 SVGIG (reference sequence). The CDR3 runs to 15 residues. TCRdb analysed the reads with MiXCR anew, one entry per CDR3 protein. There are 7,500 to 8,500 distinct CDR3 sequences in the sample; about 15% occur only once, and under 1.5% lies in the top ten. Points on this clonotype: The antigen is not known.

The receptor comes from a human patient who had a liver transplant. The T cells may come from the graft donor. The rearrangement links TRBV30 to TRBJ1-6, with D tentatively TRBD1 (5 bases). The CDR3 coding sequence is TGTGCCTGGGGGGGGGGGTGGCCGTATAATTCACCCCTCCACTTT. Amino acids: CAWGGGWPYNSPLHF.